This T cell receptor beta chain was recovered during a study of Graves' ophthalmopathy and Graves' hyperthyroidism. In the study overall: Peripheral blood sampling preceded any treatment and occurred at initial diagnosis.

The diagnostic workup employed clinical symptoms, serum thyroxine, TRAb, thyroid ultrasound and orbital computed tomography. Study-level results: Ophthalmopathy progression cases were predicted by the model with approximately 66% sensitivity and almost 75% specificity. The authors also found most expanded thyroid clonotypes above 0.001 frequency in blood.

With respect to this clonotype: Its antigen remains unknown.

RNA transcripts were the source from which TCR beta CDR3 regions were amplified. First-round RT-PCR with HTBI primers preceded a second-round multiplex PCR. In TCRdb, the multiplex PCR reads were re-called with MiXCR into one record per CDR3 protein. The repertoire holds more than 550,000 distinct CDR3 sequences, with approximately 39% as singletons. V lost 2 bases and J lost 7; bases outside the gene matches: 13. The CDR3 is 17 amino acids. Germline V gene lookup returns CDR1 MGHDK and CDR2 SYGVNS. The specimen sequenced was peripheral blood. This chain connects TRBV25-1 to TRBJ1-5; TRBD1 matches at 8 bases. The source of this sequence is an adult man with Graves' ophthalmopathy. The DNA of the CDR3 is TGTGCCAGCAGTGAACCGGGGCGGGACAGGATCAAACAGCCCCAGCATTTT. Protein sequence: CASSEPGRDRIKQPQHF.